This T cell receptor beta chain was captured in a study of shared clonotypes between healthy human individuals. Trimming took off 6 bases at V and 0 bases at J, with 20 bases between the two ends. Germline CDR1 and CDR2: SQVTM and ANQGSEA. The CDR3 loop spans 16 amino acids. Source study methods: Junction-only sequences produced by ImmunoSEQ had no quality scores, so filtering differed. This table comes from immunoSEQ multiplex PCR, and its TCRdb copy is limited to in-frame clones, with some not included. The DNA gave D and trimming, while V, J and clone size come from that table. In the table there are 550,000 to 850,000 clones, under 80% of which are singletons. As to this clone: Its antigen is unknown.

Study-wide results and caveats: Incomplete sequencing of sorted subsets was indicated by rarefaction despite large depth. The small donor group covered limited genetic and exposure diversity. When compared with the clonotypes that were shared by all four sorted-subset donors, the non-shared clonotypes turned out to have lower generation probabilities.

J is TRBJ1-1 and V is TRBV29-1, with D unresolved. This TCR was sampled from a woman aged 25 to 39 in good health. Sequencing was carried out using memory CD4+ T cells sorted from blood. Sample subset: CD45RA-negative fraction. CDR3 nucleotides: TGCAGCGTCGCCTGGATCGGGGTGTCAATGAACACTGAAGCTTTCTTT. It is translated as CSVAWIGVSMNTEAFF. The whole variable domain, filled in from reference TRBV29-1 and TRBJ1-1, reads SAVISQKPSRDICQRGTSLTIQCQVDSQVTMMFWYRQQPGQSLTLIATANQGSEATYESGFVIDKFPISRPNLTFSTLTVSNMSPEDSSIYLCSVAWIGVSMNTEAFFGQGTRLTVV.